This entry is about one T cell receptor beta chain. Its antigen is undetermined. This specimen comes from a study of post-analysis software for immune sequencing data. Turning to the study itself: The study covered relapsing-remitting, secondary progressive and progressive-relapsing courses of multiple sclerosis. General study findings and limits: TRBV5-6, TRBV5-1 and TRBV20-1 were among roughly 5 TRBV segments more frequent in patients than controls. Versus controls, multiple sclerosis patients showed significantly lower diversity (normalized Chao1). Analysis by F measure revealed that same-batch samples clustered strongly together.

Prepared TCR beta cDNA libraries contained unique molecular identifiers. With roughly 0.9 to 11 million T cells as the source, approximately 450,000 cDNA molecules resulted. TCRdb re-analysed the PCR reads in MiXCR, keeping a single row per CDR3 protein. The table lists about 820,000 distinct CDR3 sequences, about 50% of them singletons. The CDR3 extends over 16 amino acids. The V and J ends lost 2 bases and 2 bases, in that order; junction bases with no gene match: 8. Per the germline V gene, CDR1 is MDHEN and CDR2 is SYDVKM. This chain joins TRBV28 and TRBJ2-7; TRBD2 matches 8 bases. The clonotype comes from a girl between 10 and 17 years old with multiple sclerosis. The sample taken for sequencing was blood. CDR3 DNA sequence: TGTGCCAGCAGTTTAGGGAGCGGGAGTAATCCCTACGAGCAGTACTTC. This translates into CASSLGSGSNPYEQYF.